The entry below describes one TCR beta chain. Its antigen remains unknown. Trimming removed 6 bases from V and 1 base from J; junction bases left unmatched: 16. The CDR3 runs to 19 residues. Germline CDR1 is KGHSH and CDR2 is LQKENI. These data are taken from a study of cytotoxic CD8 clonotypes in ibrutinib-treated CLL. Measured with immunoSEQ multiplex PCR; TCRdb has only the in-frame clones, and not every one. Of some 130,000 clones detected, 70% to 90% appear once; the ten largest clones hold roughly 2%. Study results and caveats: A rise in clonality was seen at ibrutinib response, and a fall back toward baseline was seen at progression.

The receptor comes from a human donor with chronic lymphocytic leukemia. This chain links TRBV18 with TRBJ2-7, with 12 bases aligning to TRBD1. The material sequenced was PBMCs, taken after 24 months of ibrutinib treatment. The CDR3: CASSPTAGTGGDGSYEQYF. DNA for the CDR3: TGTGCCAGCTCGCCCACTGCCGGGACAGGGGGCGACGGTTCCTACGAGCAGTACTTC.